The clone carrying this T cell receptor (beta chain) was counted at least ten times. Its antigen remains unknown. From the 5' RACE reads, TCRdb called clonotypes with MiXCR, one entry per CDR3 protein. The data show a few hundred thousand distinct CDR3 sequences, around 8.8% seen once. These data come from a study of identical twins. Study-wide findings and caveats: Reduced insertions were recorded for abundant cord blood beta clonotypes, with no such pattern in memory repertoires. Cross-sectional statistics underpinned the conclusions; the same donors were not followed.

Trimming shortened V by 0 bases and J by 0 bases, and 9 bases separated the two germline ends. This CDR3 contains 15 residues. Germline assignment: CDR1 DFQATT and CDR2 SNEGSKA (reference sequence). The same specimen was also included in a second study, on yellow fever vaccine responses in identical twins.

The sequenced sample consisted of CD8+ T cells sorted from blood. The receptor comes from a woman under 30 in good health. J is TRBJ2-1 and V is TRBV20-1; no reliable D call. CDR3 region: CSARDFTFSYNEQFF. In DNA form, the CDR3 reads TGCAGTGCTAGAGATTTCACCTTCTCCTACAATGAGCAGTTCTTC.